This T cell receptor (beta chain) is from a study of cytotoxic CD8 clonotypes in ibrutinib-treated CLL. For the study at large: The study included under twelve relapsed/refractory and about 16 treatment-naive patients; 17 to 18 had IGHV unmutated disease. Sample averages reached hundreds of thousands of productive templates and over 85,000 productive rearrangements. Partial responders about 25, complete 2; some twelve progressed and around 15 stayed in remission by median 68 months.

Study conclusions and caveats: While tracking circulating CD8+ T-cell counts, baseline clonality exceeded that of age-matched healthy donors.

This clone appeared a few times. Its target is not known. The repertoire was sequenced with immunoSEQ multiplex PCR; TCRdb's copy has only in-frame clones and lacks some. In the table there are around 21,000 clones, roughly 70% of which are singletons. CDR1 and CDR2 (germline): SGHTA, FQGNSA. V was clipped by 5 bases and J by 5 bases; unmatched bases: 6. The CDR3 is 14 amino acids. This chain joins TRBV7-2 and TRBJ1-2; 9 bases are shared with TRBD1. The sample was PBMCs, taken before ibrutinib treatment. This sequence was found in a human donor with chronic lymphocytic leukemia. As DNA, the CDR3 is TGTGCCAGCAGCAACCGGGACAGGGTTTATGGCTACACCTTC. This translates into CASSNRDRVYGYTF. Full variable domain (remainder filled in from reference TRBV7-2 and TRBJ1-2): GAGVSQSPSNKVTEKGKDVELRCDPISGHTALYWYRQSLGQGLEFLIYFQGNSAPDKSGLPSDRFSAERTGGSVSTLTIQRTQQEDSAVYLCASSNRDRVYGYTFGSGTRLTVV.